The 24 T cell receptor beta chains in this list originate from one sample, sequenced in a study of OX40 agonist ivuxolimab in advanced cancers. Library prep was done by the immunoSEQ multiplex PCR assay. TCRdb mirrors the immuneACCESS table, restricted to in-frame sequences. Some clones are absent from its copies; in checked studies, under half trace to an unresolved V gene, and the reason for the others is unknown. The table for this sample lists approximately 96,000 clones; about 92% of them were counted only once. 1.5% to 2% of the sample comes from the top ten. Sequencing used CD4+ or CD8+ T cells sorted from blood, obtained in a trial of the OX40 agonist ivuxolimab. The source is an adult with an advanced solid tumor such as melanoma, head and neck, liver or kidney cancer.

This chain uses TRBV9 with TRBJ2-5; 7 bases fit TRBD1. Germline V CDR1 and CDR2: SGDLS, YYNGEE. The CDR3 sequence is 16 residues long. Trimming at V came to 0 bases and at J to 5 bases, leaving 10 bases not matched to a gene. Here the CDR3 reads CASSVGTGERWETQYF. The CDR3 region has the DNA TGTGCCAGCAGCGTAGGAACAGGGGAGAGATGGGAGACCCAGTACTTC.

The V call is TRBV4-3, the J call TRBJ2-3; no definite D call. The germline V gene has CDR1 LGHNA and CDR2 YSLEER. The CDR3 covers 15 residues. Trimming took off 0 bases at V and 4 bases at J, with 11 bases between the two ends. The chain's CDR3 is CASSQDPIPPDTQYF. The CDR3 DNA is TGCGCCAGCAGCCAAGACCCCATCCCCCCAGATACGCAGTATTTT.

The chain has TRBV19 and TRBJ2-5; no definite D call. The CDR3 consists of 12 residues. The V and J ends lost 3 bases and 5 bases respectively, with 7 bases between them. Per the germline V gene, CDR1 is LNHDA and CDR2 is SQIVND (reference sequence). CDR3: CASSMYGETQYF. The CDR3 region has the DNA TGTGCCAGTAGTATGTATGGGGAGACCCAGTACTTC.

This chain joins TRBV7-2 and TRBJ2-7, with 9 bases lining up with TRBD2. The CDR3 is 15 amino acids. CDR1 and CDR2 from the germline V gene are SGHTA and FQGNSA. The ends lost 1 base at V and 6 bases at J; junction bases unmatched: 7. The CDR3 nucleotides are TGTGCCAGCAGCTTAGAACCCGCGGGAGGGGCCGAGCAGTACTTC. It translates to CASSLEPAGGAEQYF.

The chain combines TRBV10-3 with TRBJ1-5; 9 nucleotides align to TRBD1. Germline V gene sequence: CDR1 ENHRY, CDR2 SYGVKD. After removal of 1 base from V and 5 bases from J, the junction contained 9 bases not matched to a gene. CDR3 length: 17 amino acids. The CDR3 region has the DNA TGTGCCATCAGTGAGTATAGGGGACAGGGAACGGATCAGCCCCAGCATTTT. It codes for CAISEYRGQGTDQPQHF.

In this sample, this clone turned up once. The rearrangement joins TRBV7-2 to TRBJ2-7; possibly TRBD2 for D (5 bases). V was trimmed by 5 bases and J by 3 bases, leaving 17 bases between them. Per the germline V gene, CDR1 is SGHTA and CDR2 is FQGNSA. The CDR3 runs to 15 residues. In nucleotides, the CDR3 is TGTGCCAGCAGCAGGACGTCGGGATCCATCTACGAGCAGTACTTC. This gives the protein CASSRTSGSIYEQYF.

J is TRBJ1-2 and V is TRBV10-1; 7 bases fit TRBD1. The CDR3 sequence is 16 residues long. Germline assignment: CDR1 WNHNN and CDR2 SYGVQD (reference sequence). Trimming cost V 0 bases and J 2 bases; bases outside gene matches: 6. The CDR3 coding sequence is TGCGCCAGCAGTGAGTCGACGGGGGACAGAAACTATGGCTACACCTTC. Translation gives CASSESTGDRNYGYTF.

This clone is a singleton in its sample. The CDR3 DNA reads TGCGCCAGCAGCCAAACCAATAATAAGAGTCCTGGAAACACCATATATTTT. Amino acid sequence: CASSQTNNKSPGNTIYF. This sequence joins TRBV4-1 and TRBJ1-3; D not certain. Trimming removed 2 bases at V and 2 bases at J, with 16 bases between. Germline values: CDR1 MGHRA, CDR2 YSYEKL. CDR3 length: 17 amino acids.

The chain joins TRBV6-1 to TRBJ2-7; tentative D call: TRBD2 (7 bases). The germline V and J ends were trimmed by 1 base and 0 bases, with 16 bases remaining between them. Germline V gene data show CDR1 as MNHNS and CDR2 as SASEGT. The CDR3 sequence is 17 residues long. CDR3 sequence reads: CASSEVGGRGSSYEQYF. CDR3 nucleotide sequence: TGTGCCAGCAGTGAAGTGGGGGGGCGCGGGAGCTCCTACGAGCAGTACTTC.

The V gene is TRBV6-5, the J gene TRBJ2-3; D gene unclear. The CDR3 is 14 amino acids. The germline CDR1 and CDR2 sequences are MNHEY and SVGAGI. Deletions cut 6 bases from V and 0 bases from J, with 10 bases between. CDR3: CASRTLYSTDTQYF. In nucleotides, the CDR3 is TGTGCCAGCAGGACCCTCTACAGCACAGATACGCAGTATTTT.

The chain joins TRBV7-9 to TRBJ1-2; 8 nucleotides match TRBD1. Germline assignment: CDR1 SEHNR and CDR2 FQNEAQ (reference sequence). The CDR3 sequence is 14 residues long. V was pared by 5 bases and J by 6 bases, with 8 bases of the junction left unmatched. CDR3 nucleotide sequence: TGTGCCAGCAGCAAAGCGACAGGGGAGGATGGCTACACCTTC. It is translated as CASSKATGEDGYTF.

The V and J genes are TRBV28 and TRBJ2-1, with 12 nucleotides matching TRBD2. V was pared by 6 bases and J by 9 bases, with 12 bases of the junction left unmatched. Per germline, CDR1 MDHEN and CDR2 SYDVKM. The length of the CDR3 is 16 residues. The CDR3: CASSQSLAGGPGEQFF. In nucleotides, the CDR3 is TGTGCCAGCAGCCAATCCCTAGCGGGAGGGCCTGGTGAGCAGTTCTTC.

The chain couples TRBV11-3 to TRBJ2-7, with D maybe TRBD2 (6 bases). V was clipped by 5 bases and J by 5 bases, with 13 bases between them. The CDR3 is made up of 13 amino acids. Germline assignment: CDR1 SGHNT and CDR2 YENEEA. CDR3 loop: CASSPSGVHEQYF. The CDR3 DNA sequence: TGTGCCAGCAGCCCCTCGGGAGTCCACGAGCAGTACTTC.

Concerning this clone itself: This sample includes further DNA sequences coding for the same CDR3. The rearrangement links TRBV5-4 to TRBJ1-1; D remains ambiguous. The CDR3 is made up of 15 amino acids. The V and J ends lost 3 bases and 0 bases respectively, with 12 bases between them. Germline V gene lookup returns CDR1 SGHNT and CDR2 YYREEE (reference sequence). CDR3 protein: CASSWGTAMNTEAFF. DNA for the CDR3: TGTGCCAGCAGCTGGGGAACAGCGATGAACACTGAAGCTTTCTTT.

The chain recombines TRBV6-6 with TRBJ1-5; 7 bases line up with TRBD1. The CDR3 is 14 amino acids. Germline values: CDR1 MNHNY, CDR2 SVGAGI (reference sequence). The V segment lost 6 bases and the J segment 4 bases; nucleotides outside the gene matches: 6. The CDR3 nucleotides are TGTGCCAGCAGCCCTGGGACAGAGAATCAGCCCCAGCATTTT. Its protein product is CASSPGTENQPQHF.

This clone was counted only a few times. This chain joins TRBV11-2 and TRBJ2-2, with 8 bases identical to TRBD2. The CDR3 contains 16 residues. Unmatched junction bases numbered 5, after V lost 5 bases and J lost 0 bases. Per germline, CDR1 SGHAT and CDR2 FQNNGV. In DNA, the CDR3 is TGTGCCAGCAGCCGAATAGCGGGGCCGAACACCGGGGAGCTGTTTTTT. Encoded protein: CASSRIAGPNTGELFF. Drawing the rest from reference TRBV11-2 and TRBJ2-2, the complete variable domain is EAGVAQSPRYKIIEKRQSVAFWCNPISGHATLYWYQQILGQGPKLLIQFQNNGVVDDSQLPKDRFSAERLKGVDSTLKIQPAKLEDSAVYLCASSRIAGPNTGELFFGEGSRLTVL.

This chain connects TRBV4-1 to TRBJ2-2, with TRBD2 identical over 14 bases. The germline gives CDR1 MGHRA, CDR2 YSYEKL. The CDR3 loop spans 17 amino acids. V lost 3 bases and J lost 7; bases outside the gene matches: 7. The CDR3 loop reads CASSQGLAGAVGGELFF. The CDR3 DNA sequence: TGCGCCAGCAGCCAGGGACTAGCGGGGGCCGTGGGCGGGGAGCTGTTTTTT.

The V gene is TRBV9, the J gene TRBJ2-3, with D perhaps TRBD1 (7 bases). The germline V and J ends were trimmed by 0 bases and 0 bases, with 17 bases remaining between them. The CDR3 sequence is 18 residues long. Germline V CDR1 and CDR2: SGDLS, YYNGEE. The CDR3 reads CASSVATTTGTSTDTQYF. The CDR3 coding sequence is TGTGCCAGCAGCGTAGCTACGACGACAGGGACTAGCACAGATACGCAGTATTTT.

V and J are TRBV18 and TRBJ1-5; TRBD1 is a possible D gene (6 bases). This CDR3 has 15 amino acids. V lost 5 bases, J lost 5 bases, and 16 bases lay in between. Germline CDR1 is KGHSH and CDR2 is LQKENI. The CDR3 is CASSKSGAQDQPQHF. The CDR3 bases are TGTGCCAGCTCAAAGTCAGGGGCTCAAGATCAGCCCCAGCATTTT.

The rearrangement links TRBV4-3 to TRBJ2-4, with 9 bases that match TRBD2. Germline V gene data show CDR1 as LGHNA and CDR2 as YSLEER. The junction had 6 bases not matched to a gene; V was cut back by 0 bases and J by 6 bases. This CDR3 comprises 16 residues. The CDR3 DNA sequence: TGCGCCAGCAGCCAAGAAGGCGGGAGGGCCGGAAACATTCAGTACTTC. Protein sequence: CASSQEGGRAGNIQYF.

CDR3 bases: TGTGCCATCAATGATGCCGGGACTAGCGCCTACGAGCAGTACTTC. Translation gives CAINDAGTSAYEQYF. J is TRBJ2-7 and V is TRBV10-3, with 10 bases fitting TRBD2. The CDR3 runs 15 residues. Unmatched junction bases numbered 8, after V lost 7 bases and J lost 2 bases. CDR1 is ENHRY, CDR2 SYGVKD, per germline.

CDR3 in amino acids: CASSLRADQETQYF. The CDR3 nucleotides are TGTGCCAGCAGCCTCAGGGCGGATCAAGAGACCCAGTACTTC. The chain employs TRBV6-1 and TRBJ2-5; weak D call: TRBD1 (5 bases). The CDR3 covers 14 residues. V dropped 6 bases and J dropped 2 bases, with 13 bases sitting between them. The germline gives CDR1 MNHNS, CDR2 SASEGT.

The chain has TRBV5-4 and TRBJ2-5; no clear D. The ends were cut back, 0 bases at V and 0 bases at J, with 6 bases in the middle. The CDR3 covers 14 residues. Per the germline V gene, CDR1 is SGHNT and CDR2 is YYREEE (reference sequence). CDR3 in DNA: TGTGCCAGCAGCTTGGTCTCAGACCAAGAGACCCAGTACTTC. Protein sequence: CASSLVSDQETQYF.

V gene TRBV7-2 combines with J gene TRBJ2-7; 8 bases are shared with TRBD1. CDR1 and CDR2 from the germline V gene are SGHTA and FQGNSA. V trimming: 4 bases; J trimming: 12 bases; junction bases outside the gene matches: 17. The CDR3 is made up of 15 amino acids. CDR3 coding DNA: TGTGCCAGCAGCTCGTGGGGCGGACAGGGAAGGTTTACGTACTTC. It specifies CASSSWGGQGRFTYF.